What follows is one T cell receptor beta chain and its context. This sample is drawn from a study of blood T cell repertoires in COVID-19. Whole-study context: Samples representing acute and convalescent COVID-19 were sourced from the United States, Italy and Spain.

V trimming: 2 bases; J trimming: 7 bases; junction bases outside the gene matches: 7. CDR1 and CDR2 (germline): ENHRY, SYGVKD. The CDR3 runs 15 residues. Methods used by the authors: Amplification of reference gene primers provided the estimated nucleated cell counts. The repertoire was sequenced with immunoSEQ multiplex PCR; TCRdb's copy has only in-frame clones and lacks some. The V and J calls and the clone size are those of that table, but D and trimming were determined from the DNA. The sample lists about 230,000 clones, 85% to 90% occurring once. Patients from Seattle were sampled longitudinally, starting during active infection.

V gene TRBV10-3 combines with J gene TRBJ1-5; TRBD1 matches at 8 bases. The TCR sequence derives from a man aged 30-40 years with COVID-19, enrolled during active disease. Material: peripheral blood. CDR3 amino acids: CAISEGQGSFQPQHF. The DNA for the CDR3 is TGTGCCATCAGTGAGGGACAGGGAAGTTTCCAGCCCCAGCATTTT.